These 13 T cell receptor beta chains originate from one sample sequenced in a study of blood T cell repertoires in COVID-19. Data came from immunoSEQ multiplex PCR; TCRdb stores just in-frame clones and leaves some out. The data contain approximately 300,000 clones, roughly 90% of them singletons. The sample was PBMCs or T cells enriched from blood (not recorded which). The receptors here all came from a woman aged 30 to 39 who had been exposed to COVID-19.

The chain combines TRBV7-2 with TRBJ2-1; D is possibly TRBD2 (7 bases). Germline V lookup: CDR1 SGHTA, CDR2 FQGNSA. The CDR3 is 16 amino acids. The germline V and J ends were trimmed by 3 bases and 0 bases, with 12 bases remaining between them. This chain's CDR3 is CASSFAGASSYNEQFF. As DNA, the CDR3 is TGTGCCAGCAGCTTCGCGGGGGCGAGCTCCTACAATGAGCAGTTCTTC.

As concerns this clone: The sample carries other DNA sequences with the same CDR3. V usage is TRBV29-1 and J usage is TRBJ1-1; 7 nucleotides agree with TRBD1. Germline trimming cut 4 bases from V and 0 bases from J; bases unmatched to any gene: 2. Germline V CDR1 and CDR2: SQVTM, ANQGSEA. The CDR3 runs 13 residues. CDR3 residues: CSVVGGLNTEAFF. The CDR3 nucleotides are TGCAGCGTTGTAGGGGGCTTGAACACTGAAGCTTTCTTT.

The chain is built from TRBV5-1 and TRBJ1-3; a weak D match, TRBD1 (6 bases). The CDR3 length is 16 residues. V was cut by 4 bases and J by 0 bases, with 14 bases left in between. Germline CDR1 reads SGHRS; CDR2 reads YFSETQ. CDR3: CASSQLQGTSGNTIYF. DNA of the CDR3: TGCGCCAGCAGCCAACTACAGGGAACCTCTGGAAACACCATATATTTT.

V gene TRBV29-1 combines with J gene TRBJ2-5, with a possible D match to TRBD2 (5 bases). The CDR3 covers 13 residues. With 7 bases removed from V and 4 bases from J, the gap between germline ends came to 16 bases. Germline loops: CDR1 SQVTM, CDR2 ANQGSEA. The CDR3, as DNA: TGCAGCGGGGTGAGGGCGCTAGGAGAGACCCAGTACTTC. Translated, it gives CSGVRALGETQYF.

The rearrangement joins TRBV29-1 to TRBJ1-1; D may be TRBD1 (6 bases). Germline assignment: CDR1 SQVTM and CDR2 ANQGSEA. The CDR3 runs to 15 residues. V shed 7 bases and J shed 2 bases, with 20 bases lying between them. In DNA form, the CDR3 reads TGCAGCGGCCTTCACAACAGGGTAAGAAACACTGAAGCTTTCTTT. Encoded protein: CSGLHNRVRNTEAFF.

The chain links TRBV4-1 to TRBJ1-2; 9 nucleotides align to TRBD1. The CDR3 runs to 15 residues. Germline V CDR1 and CDR2: MGHRA, YSYEKL. V shed 2 bases and J 8 bases; nucleotides not matched to a gene: 9. CDR3 sequence: CASSQPGTGPRGYTF. CDR3 nucleotides: TGCGCCAGCAGCCAACCCGGGACAGGGCCTCGAGGCTACACCTTC.

The rearrangement joins TRBV6-1 to TRBJ2-5, with 9 bases that match TRBD1. The CDR3 is 15 residues long. V was pared by 2 bases and J by 4 bases, with 5 bases of the junction left unmatched. Germline V gene sequence: CDR1 MNHNS, CDR2 SASEGT. CDR3 protein: CASSEWDRVGETQYF. As DNA, the CDR3 is TGTGCCAGCAGTGAATGGGACAGGGTCGGAGAGACCCAGTACTTC.

The count of this clone is one. The chain employs TRBV19 and TRBJ1-5, with TRBD1 matching over 10 bases. V trimming: 7 bases; J trimming: 7 bases; junction bases outside the gene matches: 7. The CDR3 contains 14 residues. CDR1 is LNHDA, CDR2 SQIVND, per germline (reference sequence). This CDR3 reads CASKDRGLWQPQHF. The CDR3 DNA sequence: TGTGCCAGTAAAGACAGGGGGCTATGGCAGCCCCAGCATTTT.

The chain employs TRBV6-5 and TRBJ1-4; 7 nucleotides match TRBD1. CDR3 length: 15 amino acids. The J segment lost 7 bases and the V segment lost 2 bases, leaving 7 bases of the junction unmatched. Germline V gene lookup returns CDR1 MNHEY and CDR2 SVGAGI. This CDR3 reads CASSYIGGGGEKLFF. The CDR3 coding sequence is TGTGCCAGCAGTTACATAGGGGGCGGTGGTGAAAAACTGTTTTTT.

This clone was observed a single time. CDR3 region: CASSLIQGRMDTEAFF. CDR3 in DNA: TGTGCCAGCAGTTTAATCCAGGGTAGGATGGACACTGAAGCTTTCTTT. The chain recombines TRBV27 with TRBJ1-1, with D possibly being TRBD1 (5 bases). The V gene's germline CDR1 is MNHEY and CDR2 SMNVEV (reference sequence). Trimming took 2 bases from V and 3 from J, leaving 16 bases between them. The CDR3 contains 16 residues.

The DNA for the CDR3 is TGTGCCAGCACGTTACAGGGGGCTATGGCCACTGAAGCTTTCTTT. It encodes CASTLQGAMATEAFF. V usage is TRBV7-9 and J usage is TRBJ1-1, with 9 bases fitting TRBD1. Trimming removed 7 bases from V and 4 bases from J; junction bases left unmatched: 10. The CDR3 contains 15 residues. CDR1 and CDR2 from the germline V gene are SEHNR and FQNEAQ (reference sequence). The variable domain in full, with the rest retrieved from reference TRBV7-9 and TRBJ1-1, is DTGVSQNPRHKITKRGQNVTFRCDPISEHNRLYWYRQTLGQGPEFLTYFQNEAQLEKSRLLSDRFSAERPKGSFSTLEIQRTEQGDSAMYLCASTLQGAMATEAFFGQGTRLTVV.

V usage is TRBV14 and J usage is TRBJ1-2, with 8 bases identical to TRBD1. V gave up 1 base and J gave up 8 bases; unmatched junction bases: 9. The length of the CDR3 is 15 residues. Germline V gene sequence: CDR1 SGHDN, CDR2 FVKESK. Written as DNA, the CDR3 is TGTGCCAGCAGCCAAGGAGGACAGGGTATCGGAGGCTACACCTTC. Translating it yields CASSQGGQGIGGYTF.

The rearrangement uses TRBV10-3 and TRBJ1-5; D unclear. There are 14 residues in the CDR3. CDR1 and CDR2 from the germline V gene are ENHRY and SYGVKD. The V and J ends lost 4 bases and 0 bases respectively, with 7 bases between them. The CDR3 nucleotides are TGTGCCATCAGTGGAACAAATAGCAATCAGCCCCAGCATTTT. Residues: CAISGTNSNQPQHF.